This record covers a single T cell receptor beta chain. Its specificity is not known. The sample comes from a study of response to subunit inactivated influenza vaccine. Study-wide findings and caveats: Authors suggested each seasonal influenza vaccination recruits few new T cells.

Per germline, CDR1 SGHAT and CDR2 FQDESV (reference sequence). CDR3 length equals 19 residues. The V and J ends lost 3 bases and 3 bases, in that order; junction bases with no gene match: 16. TCRdb reprocessed the RT-PCR reads with MiXCR, giving one entry per CDR3 protein. The top ten clones hold 5.5% to 7% of a sample with under 800,000 distinct CDR3 sequences, around 14% of them seen once. The source material was PBMCs from blood, sampled 14 days before vaccination. V gene TRBV11-1 combines with J gene TRBJ2-2; TRBD1 matches at 7 bases. The sequence was collected from a man aged 50 or older who received an inactivated influenza vaccine. The CDR3 DNA is TGTGCCAGCAGCTTCGGACGAGTTCAAGACAGGGTGTACACCGGGGAGCTGTTTTTT. Residues: CASSFGRVQDRVYTGELFF. Filled out from reference TRBV11-1 and TRBJ2-2, the complete variable domain reads EAEVAQSPRYKITEKSQAVAFWCDPISGHATLYWYRQILGQGPELLVQFQDESVVDDSQLPKDRFSAERLKGVDSTLKIQPAELGDSAMYLCASSFGRVQDRVYTGELFFGEGSRLTVL.